This TCR beta chain is from a study of shared clonotypes between healthy human individuals. Study information: Per donor, CD8 memory used one plate, CD8 naive used two, CD4 memory used three and CD4 naive used three. Regarding the study as a whole: Clonotype sharing among donors was expected to depend on sequencing depth.

Genomic DNA of every subset was divided equally among multiple immunoSEQ plates. This table comes from immunoSEQ multiplex PCR, and its TCRdb copy is limited to in-frame clones, with some not included. The table includes 1.4 million or so clones, 98% detected once. Donors were healthy HIV-negative adults without recently reported acute infections or vaccinations. The CDR3 runs to 15 residues. The ends were cut back, 5 bases at V and 1 base at J, with 14 bases in the middle. The germline V gene has CDR1 SGHTA and CDR2 FQGTGA. Concerning this clone: Its antigen is still unknown.

The chain links TRBV7-3 to TRBJ1-1, with D possibly being TRBD1 (6 bases). Specimen: naive CD4+ T cells sorted from blood. The sample's subset: CD45RA+ positively selected. This TCR derives from a man aged 25 to 45 in good health. The CDR3: CASSPTGASNTEAFF. In DNA, the CDR3 is TGTGCCAGCAGCCCCACGGGGGCTTCGAACACTGAAGCTTTCTTT.